Listed below are T cell receptor beta chains from one sample, sequenced in a study of CD8 T cells in ankylosing spondylitis. MiXCR was run by TCRdb on the 5' RACE reads, yielding one entry per CDR3 protein. The data hold approximately 550,000 distinct CDR3 sequences, with about 13% observed a single time. Source material: blood, either unsorted or a sorted T cell fraction (not recorded which). Source of these receptors: a male donor with ankylosing spondylitis. Each CDR3 is given without its conserved first and last residue.

cdr3_aa | j_call | v_call
SARDLGSQPQH | TRBJ1-5 | TRBV20-1
ASTRTGAFYEQY | TRBJ2-7 | TRBV12-3/TRBV12-4
ASSLRQAGTDTQY | TRBJ2-3 | TRBV27
ASSQGRGAGELF | TRBJ2-2 | TRBV3-1
SGEGAGGYNEQF | TRBJ2-1 | TRBV20-1
SARERRTSGNTIY | TRBJ1-3 | TRBV20-1
SARDYTSGRYIQY | TRBJ2-4 | TRBV20-1
ASSLEMGLSYEQY | TRBJ2-7 | TRBV5-5
SARAEGKLF | TRBJ1-4 | TRBV20-1
ASSARTSGQETQY | TRBJ2-5 | TRBV3-1
ASRDTFGRNSYNEQF | TRBJ2-1 | TRBV11-2
ASSSPGSFTDTQY | TRBJ2-3 | TRBV5-4
ASSLLSGMNTGELF | TRBJ2-2 | TRBV7-6
ASSLLGRSSYNSPLH | TRBJ1-6 | TRBV27
ASSLRGQGEKLF | TRBJ1-4 | TRBV12-3/TRBV12-4
AWSVRAGELF | TRBJ2-2 | TRBV30
ASSYTKETQY | TRBJ2-5 | TRBV12-3/TRBV12-4
ASRVRDRGSGRANTGELF | TRBJ2-2 | TRBV6-4
ASSDSGRTYNEQF | TRBJ2-1 | TRBV5-5
ASSFTSGSGRGELF | TRBJ2-2 | TRBV9
ASSYGLALQETQY | TRBJ2-5 | TRBV5-1
ASSPDSKKLF | TRBJ1-4 | TRBV7-7
SLRGSSGYT | TRBJ1-2 | TRBV29-1
ASSLANKGNEQF | TRBJ2-1 | TRBV5-1
ATRAQGFRGNEQF | TRBJ2-1 | TRBV15
ATRMNTEAF | TRBJ1-1 | TRBV19
ASSLVPGRNNEQF | TRBJ2-1 | TRBV11-2
ASSLNRVGGYT | TRBJ1-2 | TRBV12-3/TRBV12-4
ASSLGVTATDTEAF | TRBJ1-1 | TRBV5-1
ASSDRTGELF | TRBJ2-2 | TRBV10-1
ASSFETGVNTEAF | TRBJ1-1 | TRBV7-9
ASSLDMPSGRIYEQY | TRBJ2-7 | TRBV7-8
SARETGLAFNEQF | TRBJ2-1 | TRBV20-1
ASSIRVGEQY | TRBJ2-7 | TRBV19
ASSTGVMDGYT | TRBJ1-2 | TRBV5-1
SARRQARETQY | TRBJ2-5 | TRBV20-1
ASSNSGVEQY | TRBJ2-7 | TRBV25-1
AISESPSYNEQF | TRBJ2-1 | TRBV10-3
ASSSISVFYNEQY | TRBJ2-7 | TRBV7-8
ASSRDSRGTEAF | TRBJ1-1 | TRBV5-1
ASSEVWNSPLH | TRBJ1-6 | TRBV10-1
ATSRALSQDHGYT | TRBJ1-2 | TRBV15
ASSRVPGELF | TRBJ2-1 | TRBV6-5
ASSSPLEKLF | TRBJ1-4 | TRBV5-6
SARPRQGGLNQPQH | TRBJ1-5 | TRBV20-1
ASSLIGGESIQY | TRBJ2-4 | TRBV7-8